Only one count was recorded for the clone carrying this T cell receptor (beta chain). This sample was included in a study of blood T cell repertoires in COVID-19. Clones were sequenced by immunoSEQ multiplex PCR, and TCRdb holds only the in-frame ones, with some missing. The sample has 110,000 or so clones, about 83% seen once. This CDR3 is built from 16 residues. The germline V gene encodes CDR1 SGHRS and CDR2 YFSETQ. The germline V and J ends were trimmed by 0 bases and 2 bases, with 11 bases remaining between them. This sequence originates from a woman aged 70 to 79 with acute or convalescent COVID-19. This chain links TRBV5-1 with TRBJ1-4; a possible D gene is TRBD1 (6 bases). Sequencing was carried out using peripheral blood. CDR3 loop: CASSLVGGATNEKLFF. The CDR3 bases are TGCGCCAGCAGCTTGGTAGGGGGGGCTACTAATGAAAAACTGTTTTTT.